The T cell receptor beta chain described here comes from a study of T cells after posttransplantation cyclophosphamide. General study findings and limits: TRB clonality was highly associated with recipient CMV seropositivity and reactivation. Skin or GI-infiltrating T cells shared few TRB sequences with blood. Donor-recipient repertoire similarity was low at 1-2 months, rising over year one.

This clone came up a few times. Its antigen is unknown. Germline assignment: CDR1 SGHRS and CDR2 YFSETQ. The V gene lost 4 bases and the J gene lost 5 bases, with 22 bases spanning the gap. The CDR3 totals 17 residues. Here immunoSEQ multiplex PCR was the method, and the copy in TCRdb shows in-frame clones only, minus some. Listed for the sample are 40,000 to 45,000 clones, none seen a single time. The TCR originated in a man in his forties or fifties in good health, CMV-negative, and a related stem cell transplant donor. The chain has TRBV5-1 and TRBJ2-1; D might be TRBD2 (6 bases). The sample was PBMCs. The CDR3 nucleotides are TGCGCCAGCAGCCTCCTTCCGCGGGGTTCGGGGGACAATGAGCAGTTCTTC. Translated: CASSLLPRGSGDNEQFF.